This T cell receptor beta chain was captured by sequencing in a study of T cells after yellow fever vaccination. TCRdb re-called the 5' RACE reads with MiXCR, one entry per CDR3 protein. The data hold about 320,000 distinct CDR3 sequences, with approximately 11% observed a single time. This clonotype was observed a handful of times. What it recognizes is unknown. Study results and caveats: Abundant bulk-derived clonotypes could contaminate FACS-sorted repertoires. Post-booster samples contained most primary-vaccination clones (around 95% CD4, almost 90% CD8).

V lost 5 bases, J lost 0 bases, and 20 bases lay in between. The CDR3 covers 18 residues. Germline-derived CDR1 and CDR2 are SGHAT and FQDESV (reference sequence). This material consisted of CD4+ T cells sorted from PBMCs, taken 45 days after the yellow fever booster vaccination. J is TRBJ2-1 and V is TRBV11-1; D is possibly TRBD1 (6 bases). This receptor was obtained from a man aged 18 to 29 who received the YFV17D yellow fever vaccine. The chain's CDR3 is CASSIRTADLSSYNEQFF. DNA for the CDR3: TGTGCCAGCAGCATCCGGACAGCAGACTTAAGCTCCTACAATGAGCAGTTCTTC.